Below, 14 T cell receptor beta chains from the same sample are listed, as sequenced in a study of Graves' ophthalmopathy and Graves' hyperthyroidism. Beta-chain TCR CDR3 regions were amplified from RNA transcripts. The workflow started with a first-round RT-PCR run with HTBI primers and then moved on to a second-round multiplex PCR. TCRdb used MiXCR to reprocess the multiplex PCR reads, holding one entry per CDR3 protein. Of approximately 1.2 million distinct CDR3 sequences detected, approximately 35% appear once; the ten largest clones hold approximately 12%. The sequenced sample consisted of peripheral blood or thyroid tissue (not recorded which). All receptors come from an adult man with Graves' hyperthyroidism.

This clonotype was detected ten times or more. The chain has TRBV13 and TRBJ2-7; no clear D. The CDR3 has 11 amino acids. Trimming left V 2 bases short and J 12 bases short, with 11 bases between. CDR1 is PRHDT, CDR2 FYEKMQ, per germline (reference sequence). In nucleotides, the CDR3 is TGTGCCAGCAGCTTAACGACGGAACGGTACTTC. Its protein product is CASSLTTERYF.

This clonotype showed up many times. This chain uses TRBV20-1 with TRBJ1-5; possibly TRBD1 for D (6 bases). The V end was cut by 5 bases, the J end by 6 bases, with 11 bases between. CDR3 size: 12 residues. Germline V gene sequence: CDR1 DFQATT, CDR2 SNEGSKA (reference sequence). This CDR3 is CSAYRAGQPQHF. The CDR3 coding sequence is TGCAGTGCTTACAGGGCTGGTCAGCCCCAGCATTTT.

This clonotype was recorded a few times. The gene calls are TRBV30 and TRBJ1-2; D remains ambiguous. Trimming shortened V by 4 bases and J by 4 bases, and 10 bases separated the two germline ends. Looked up from germline, CDR1 is GTSNPN and CDR2 is SVGIG (reference sequence). The CDR3 has 12 residues. The CDR3 coding sequence is TGTGCCTGGAACTACGGGTCCTATGGCTACACCTTC. It yields the protein CAWNYGSYGYTF.

In its sample, this clonotype was seen many times. The rearrangement joins TRBV29-1 to TRBJ2-7, with TRBD2 matching 10 bases. CDR1 and CDR2 from the germline V gene are SQVTM and ANQGSEA. The V gene end was trimmed by 5 bases and the J gene end by 4 bases; junction bases not matched to a gene: 8. This CDR3 is 14 amino acids long. For the CDR3, the DNA is TGCAGCGTTCGGCCTAGCGGGAGTACATACGAGCAGTACTTC. Its translation is CSVRPSGSTYEQYF.

This clonotype was picked up many times. V and J are TRBV5-1 and TRBJ2-2; either TRBD1 or TRBD2 may supply D (5 bases each). Germline values: CDR1 SGHRS, CDR2 YFSETQ. V lost 4 bases, J lost 4 bases, and 14 bases lay in between. This CDR3 region has 15 residues. CDR3 sequence: CASSATGTATGELFF. The CDR3 coding sequence is TGCGCCAGCAGCGCCACCGGGACGGCCACCGGGGAGCTGTTTTTT.

This clonotype was counted many times. The CDR3 sequence: CASRTGGGYEQYF. Written as DNA, the CDR3 is TGTGCCAGCAGGACAGGGGGCGGCTACGAGCAGTACTTC. J is TRBJ2-7 and V is TRBV2; TRBD1 matches 10 bases. Germline V gene data show CDR1 as SNHLY and CDR2 as FYNNEI. V shed 6 bases and J 3 bases; nucleotides not matched to a gene: 2. This CDR3 comprises 13 residues.

The table lists this clonotype with many counts. The chain's CDR3 is CASSLDRGLPQPQHF. CDR3 sequence (DNA): TGTGCCAGCAGCTTAGACAGGGGATTGCCTCAGCCCCAGCATTTT. The V call is TRBV7-2, the J call TRBJ1-5; 7 bases line up with TRBD1. J was trimmed by 6 bases and V by 1 base; bases with no gene match: 6. The CDR3 extends over 15 amino acids. The germline CDR1 and CDR2 sequences are SGHTA and FQGNSA.

CDR3 loop: CAWRPGQGTETQYF. In nucleotides, the CDR3 is TGTGCCTGGCGGCCGGGACAGGGAACGGAGACCCAGTACTTC. This rearrangement joins TRBV30 to TRBJ2-5; 9 positions match TRBD1. CDR1 is GTSNPN and CDR2 is SVGIG in the germline V gene (reference sequence). The V segment lost 5 bases and the J segment 5 bases; nucleotides outside the gene matches: 9. The CDR3 spans 14 residues. Full variable domain (remainder filled in from reference TRBV30 and TRBJ2-5): SQTIHQWPATLVQPVGSPLSLECTVEGTSNPNLYWYRQAAGRGLQLLFYSVGIGQISSEVPQNLSASRPQDRQFILSSKKLLLSDSGFYLCAWRPGQGTETQYFGPGTRLLVL.

This clonotype was counted only a few times. The chain recombines TRBV10-2 with TRBJ2-2, with a weak D call TRBD2 (6 bases). Germline-derived CDR1 and CDR2 are WSHSY and SAAADI. CDR3 length: 17 residues. V shed 0 bases and J shed 6 bases, with 17 bases lying between them. This chain's CDR3 is CASSESDWDLGSGELFF. As DNA, the CDR3 is TGCGCCAGCAGTGAGTCAGATTGGGACTTGGGGTCCGGGGAGCTGTTTTTT.

The chain uses TRBV9 and TRBJ1-5; tentatively, D is TRBD1 (5 bases). The CDR3 length is 15 residues. V was shortened by 4 bases and J by 8 bases, with 19 bases between the two germline ends. From germline, CDR1 is SGDLS and CDR2 YYNGEE. The CDR3 reads CASSHDSGGVKPQHF. Written as DNA, the CDR3 is TGTGCCAGCAGCCACGATAGCGGGGGGGTCAAGCCCCAGCATTTT.

This clonotype has a count of ten or more. This chain connects TRBV20-1 to TRBJ2-5; 7 bases line up with TRBD2. CDR1 is DFQATT and CDR2 is SNEGSKA in the germline V gene (reference sequence). The length of the CDR3 is 14 residues. V lost 6 bases and J lost 2; bases outside the gene matches: 9. In DNA form, the CDR3 reads TGCAGTGCCGAGGAGCGGGGTCGACAAGAGACCCAGTACTTC. Translating it yields CSAEERGRQETQYF.

This chain links TRBV19 with TRBJ2-7; 13 bases map to TRBD2. CDR1 is LNHDA and CDR2 is SQIVND in the germline V gene (reference sequence). Germline trimming cut 6 bases from V and 5 bases from J; bases unmatched to any gene: 4. CDR3 length: 14 residues. CDR3 bases: TGTGCCAGTAGAGGGACTAGCGGGAAGGACGAGCAGTACTTC. Protein sequence: CASRGTSGKDEQYF.

The chain carries TRBV20-1 and TRBJ2-5, with 14 bases that match TRBD2. CDR3 length: 18 amino acids. V lost 2 bases and J lost 5; bases outside the gene matches: 13. The germline gives CDR1 DFQATT, CDR2 SNEGSKA (reference sequence). The CDR3 nucleotides are TGCAGTGCTAGACCCCCCCCGGGACTAGCGGGAGAAGGGGAGACCCAGTACTTC. Protein: CSARPPPGLAGEGETQYF.

The chain carries TRBV11-1 and TRBJ2-7; no clear D. Germline V gene data show CDR1 as SGHAT and CDR2 as FQDESV (reference sequence). V lost 5 bases, J lost 4 bases, and 9 bases lay in between. This CDR3 region has 12 residues. The CDR3 nucleotides read TGTGCCAGCAGCCGATACGATTACGAGCAGTACTTC. Its translation: CASSRYDYEQYF.